Listed below are T cell receptor beta chains from one sample, sequenced in a study of blood T cell repertoires in COVID-19. This table comes from immunoSEQ multiplex PCR, and its TCRdb copy is limited to in-frame clones, with some not included. In the table there are 300,000 to 500,000 clones, around 90% of which are singletons. Sequencing was performed on PBMCs or T cells enriched from blood (not recorded which). The receptors come from a woman between 40 and 50 years old with acute COVID-19. Each CDR3 is given with its conserved first and last residue. D genes are given only for firm matches. Size is stated for part of the rows, as once, few or many counts, or as a class when the clone is expanded.

clone_size: NA; v_call: TRBV24-1; d_call: TRBD1; cdr3_length: 14; j_call: TRBJ1-5; cdr3_aa: CATSRQGSYQPQHF; cdr3_nt: TGTGCCACCAGCAGACAGGGTAGCTATCAGCCCCAGCATTTT
clone_size: NA; v_call: TRBV6-5; d_call: NA; cdr3_length: 13; j_call: TRBJ1-1; cdr3_aa: CASSYREVTEAFF; cdr3_nt: TGTGCCAGCAGTTACCGAGAGGTCACTGAAGCTTTCTTT
clone_size: NA; v_call: TRBV30; d_call: NA; cdr3_length: 13; j_call: TRBJ1-5; cdr3_aa: CAWSYSLNQPQHF; cdr3_nt: TGTGCCTGGAGTTACAGTCTGAATCAGCCCCAGCATTTT
clone_size: NA; v_call: TRBV19; d_call: TRBD1; cdr3_length: 12; j_call: TRBJ1-1; cdr3_aa: CASSLRTGKAFF; cdr3_nt: TGTGCCAGTAGTCTCCGGACAGGGAAAGCTTTCTTT
clone_size: NA; v_call: TRBV4-1; d_call: TRBD1; cdr3_length: 15; j_call: TRBJ1-6; cdr3_aa: CASSPAGDRYSPLHF; cdr3_nt: TGCGCCAGCAGCCCGGCGGGGGACAGGTATTCACCCCTCCACTTT
clone_size: NA; v_call: TRBV27; d_call: NA; cdr3_length: 16; j_call: TRBJ1-1; cdr3_aa: CASTPSGGGGATEAFF; cdr3_nt: TGTGCCAGCACCCCGAGTGGGGGCGGGGGAGCCACTGAAGCTTTCTTT
clone_size: NA; v_call: TRBV5-8; d_call: NA; cdr3_length: 15; j_call: TRBJ2-1; cdr3_aa: CASSSGTVRNNEQFF; cdr3_nt: TGTGCCAGCAGCTCCGGGACTGTAAGAAACAATGAGCAGTTCTTC
clone_size: NA; v_call: TRBV13; d_call: TRBD1; cdr3_length: 13; j_call: TRBJ1-6; cdr3_aa: CASSRDRGSALHF; cdr3_nt: TGTGCCAGCAGCAGAGACAGGGGTTCGGCCCTCCACTTT
clone_size: NA; v_call: TRBV5-1; d_call: TRBD1; cdr3_length: 16; j_call: TRBJ1-6; cdr3_aa: CASSLGAQGRNSPLHF; cdr3_nt: TGCGCCAGCAGCTTGGGGGCACAGGGGAGAAATTCACCCCTCCACTTT
clone_size: NA; v_call: TRBV19; d_call: TRBD1; cdr3_length: 16; j_call: TRBJ1-3; cdr3_aa: CASSIKGTESGNTIYF; cdr3_nt: TGTGCCAGTAGTATTAAGGGGACAGAGTCTGGAAACACCATATATTTT
clone_size: NA; v_call: TRBV5-4; d_call: NA; cdr3_length: 15; j_call: TRBJ1-1; cdr3_aa: CASSLETRANTEAFF; cdr3_nt: TGTGCCAGCAGCTTGGAAACCAGGGCGAACACTGAAGCTTTCTTT
clone_size: NA; v_call: TRBV3-1/TRBV3-2; d_call: NA; cdr3_length: 14; j_call: TRBJ1-2; cdr3_aa: CASSDAQGLYGYTF; cdr3_nt: TGTGCCAGCAGCGACGCCCAGGGCCTCTATGGCTACACCTTC
clone_size: NA; v_call: TRBV19; d_call: NA; cdr3_length: 15; j_call: TRBJ2-5; cdr3_aa: CASSIRSTNQETQYF; cdr3_nt: TGTGCCAGTAGTATCAGGTCGACCAACCAAGAGACCCAGTACTTC
clone_size: NA; v_call: TRBV5-1; d_call: TRBD1; cdr3_length: 15; j_call: TRBJ2-5; cdr3_aa: CASSPPGQGGETQYF; cdr3_nt: TGCGCCAGCAGCCCACCGGGACAGGGGGGAGAGACCCAGTACTTC
clone_size: NA; v_call: TRBV30; d_call: TRBD1; cdr3_length: 14; j_call: TRBJ1-6; cdr3_aa: CAWSSGQGRSPLHF; cdr3_nt: TGTGCCTGGAGCTCGGGACAGGGTCGGTCACCCCTCCACTTT
clone_size: NA; v_call: TRBV10-2; d_call: TRBD2; cdr3_length: 16; j_call: TRBJ2-1; cdr3_aa: CASSGTGTSGGNEQFF; cdr3_nt: TGCGCCAGCAGTGGCACAGGGACTAGCGGGGGGAATGAGCAGTTCTTC
clone_size: NA; v_call: TRBV15; d_call: NA; cdr3_length: 16; j_call: TRBJ2-2; cdr3_aa: CATSQGAPGDTGELFF; cdr3_nt: TGTGCCACCAGCCAAGGCGCCCCGGGGGACACCGGGGAGCTGTTTTTT
clone_size: NA; v_call: TRBV11-2; d_call: NA; cdr3_length: 15; j_call: TRBJ2-7; cdr3_aa: CASSSYKMTPYEQYF; cdr3_nt: TGTGCCAGCAGCTCGTACAAAATGACACCTTACGAGCAGTACTTC
clone_size: NA; v_call: TRBV30; d_call: NA; cdr3_length: 12; j_call: TRBJ1-4; cdr3_aa: CALDRTNEKLFF; cdr3_nt: TGTGCCCTTGACAGGACTAATGAAAAACTGTTTTTT
clone_size: NA; v_call: TRBV30; d_call: TRBD1; cdr3_length: 13; j_call: TRBJ1-2; cdr3_aa: CAWSVGQGKSYTF; cdr3_nt: TGTGCCTGGAGTGTAGGACAGGGCAAGAGCTACACCTTC
clone_size: NA; v_call: TRBV10-1; d_call: NA; cdr3_length: 14; j_call: TRBJ1-4; cdr3_aa: CASSDRNRNEKLFF; cdr3_nt: TGCGCCAGCAGTGACAGGAACCGAAATGAAAAACTGTTTTTT
clone_size: NA; v_call: TRBV7-6; d_call: TRBD1; cdr3_length: 17; j_call: TRBJ2-1; cdr3_aa: CASSLGYSGTGVNEQFF; cdr3_nt: TGTGCCAGCAGCTTAGGTTACTCCGGGACAGGGGTAAATGAGCAGTTCTTC
clone_size: many; v_call: TRBV7-9; d_call: TRBD1; cdr3_length: 12; j_call: TRBJ2-7; cdr3_aa: CASSYPDRGQYF; cdr3_nt: TGTGCCAGCAGCTACCCGGACAGGGGACAGTACTTC
clone_size: NA; v_call: TRBV5-1; d_call: NA; cdr3_length: 13; j_call: TRBJ1-2; cdr3_aa: CASSSRQDYGYTF; cdr3_nt: TGCGCCAGCAGCTCCCGACAGGACTATGGCTACACCTTC
clone_size: NA; v_call: TRBV7-8; d_call: NA; cdr3_length: 14; j_call: TRBJ2-7; cdr3_aa: CASTERAPGYEQYF; cdr3_nt: TGTGCCAGCACCGAACGGGCACCAGGGTACGAGCAGTACTTC
clone_size: NA; v_call: TRBV2; d_call: TRBD1; cdr3_length: 15; j_call: TRBJ1-2; cdr3_aa: CASIQEQGFNYGYTF; cdr3_nt: TGTGCCAGCATCCAAGAACAGGGGTTCAACTATGGCTACACCTTC
clone_size: NA; v_call: TRBV24-1; d_call: TRBD2; cdr3_length: 18; j_call: TRBJ2-2; cdr3_aa: CATSTGFRGGTITGELFF; cdr3_nt: TGTGCCACCAGTACAGGGTTTCGCGGGGGGACGATCACCGGGGAGCTGTTTTTT
clone_size: NA; v_call: TRBV3-1/TRBV3-2; d_call: NA; cdr3_length: 13; j_call: TRBJ1-1; cdr3_aa: CASSHQGNTEAFF; cdr3_nt: TGTGCCAGCAGCCATCAGGGGAACACTGAAGCTTTCTTT
clone_size: NA; v_call: TRBV11-2; d_call: NA; cdr3_length: 13; j_call: TRBJ2-1; cdr3_aa: CASSLGRYNEQFF; cdr3_nt: TGTGCCAGCAGCCTCGGTCGTTACAATGAGCAGTTCTTC
clone_size: NA; v_call: TRBV27; d_call: NA; cdr3_length: 13; j_call: TRBJ1-1; cdr3_aa: CASRERGDTEAFF; cdr3_nt: TGTGCCAGCAGGGAAAGAGGAGATACTGAAGCTTTCTTT
clone_size: NA; v_call: TRBV5-6; d_call: TRBD1; cdr3_length: 15; j_call: TRBJ1-3; cdr3_aa: CASSLPGGGGNTIYF; cdr3_nt: TGTGCCAGCAGCTTGCCAGGGGGCGGCGGAAACACCATATATTTT
clone_size: NA; v_call: TRBV9; d_call: TRBD1; cdr3_length: 15; j_call: TRBJ1-1; cdr3_aa: CASSVGTGMNTEAFF; cdr3_nt: TGTGCCAGCAGCGTAGGGACAGGCATGAACACTGAAGCTTTCTTT
clone_size: NA; v_call: TRBV24-1; d_call: NA; cdr3_length: 13; j_call: TRBJ1-5; cdr3_aa: CATSDGQWQPQHF; cdr3_nt: TGTGCCACCAGTGACGGACAGTGGCAGCCCCAGCATTTT